Listed here is a single T cell receptor beta chain. The data were obtained in a study of control samples from healthy donors and cancer patients. Profiling relied on immunoSEQ multiplex PCR, and the TCRdb table lists in-frame clones only, not all of them. The sample has some 51,000 clones; approximately 94% are singletons. The germline gives CDR1 SGHRS, CDR2 YFSETQ. The CDR3 contains 15 residues. Trimming stripped 3 bases from V and 9 bases from J, with 18 bases between. Sequenced input: blood. This rearrangement joins TRBV5-1 to TRBJ2-2; no firm D call. This clonotype was obtained from a woman younger than 30 in good health. CDR3 region: CASSSGLSSRRELFF. The CDR3 nucleotides are TGCGCCAGCAGCTCTGGTCTTAGTTCGCGCCGGGAGCTGTTTTTT.